This entry lists 7 T cell receptor beta chains sequenced from one sample in a study of T cells after yellow fever vaccination. In TCRdb, the 5' RACE reads were re-called with MiXCR into one record per CDR3 protein. The table has 500,000 to 650,000 distinct CDR3 sequences, roughly an eighth seen once. The source material was PBMCs, sampled on the day of the yellow fever booster vaccination. All receptors derive from a man aged 25-45 years who received the YFV17D yellow fever vaccine.

The chain employs TRBV12-3 or TRBV12-4 and TRBJ2-1, with D tentatively TRBD1 (5 bases). The CDR3 contains 15 residues. Trimming pared 6 bases from V and 3 bases from J, leaving 15 bases between. For the CDR3, the DNA is TGTGCCAGCAGCAGGGTGGGTTCGGACTACAATGAGCAGTTCTTC. Protein: CASSRVGSDYNEQFF.

This clonotype was seen at least ten times. V and J are TRBV12-3 or TRBV12-4 and TRBJ1-3; possibly TRBD1 for D (5 bases). Trimming cost V 5 bases and J 0 bases, with 14 bases left between them. The CDR3 sequence is 16 residues long. In DNA form, the CDR3 reads TGTGCCAGCAGTGAAACAGGTCGTCTCTCTGGAAACACCATATATTTT. Its protein product is CASSETGRLSGNTIYF.

The chain couples TRBV10-3 to TRBJ2-5, with unresolved D. Germline V gene data show CDR1 as ENHRY and CDR2 as SYGVKD. V shed 2 bases and J shed 4 bases, with 5 bases lying between them. This CDR3 contains 12 residues. This chain's CDR3 is CAISELSETQYF. CDR3 nucleotide sequence: TGTGCCATCAGTGAGCTCTCAGAGACCCAGTACTTC.

This clonotype was recorded a few times. The chain uses TRBV2 and TRBJ2-5; D unresolved. The V end lost 3 bases, the J end lost 0 bases, and 5 bases lay between the germline ends. Looked up from germline, CDR1 is SNHLY and CDR2 is FYNNEI. This CDR3 is built from 13 residues. The CDR3 is CASSDPYQETQYF. CDR3 nucleotide sequence: TGTGCCAGCAGTGACCCGTACCAAGAGACCCAGTACTTC.

The table lists this clonotype with a few counts. J is TRBJ1-2 and V is TRBV25-1, with D possibly being TRBD1 (6 bases). Looked up from germline, CDR1 is MGHDK and CDR2 is SYGVNS. The length of the CDR3 is 12 residues. V gave up 4 bases and J gave up 8 bases, with 11 bases separating them. The CDR3 spells CASSGGGTGYTF. The CDR3 region has the DNA TGTGCCAGCAGTGGAGGGGGAACGGGCTACACCTTC.

The chain carries TRBV30 and TRBJ1-1; TRBD1 might be the D (6 bases). V was shortened by 1 base and J by 6 bases, with 15 bases between the two germline ends. Germline CDR1 reads GTSNPN; CDR2 reads SVGIG (reference sequence). This CDR3 region has 14 residues. The CDR3 sequence: CAWSGQVGVAEAFF. The CDR3 nucleotides are TGTGCCTGGAGTGGACAGGTGGGTGTCGCTGAAGCTTTCTTT.

At least ten counts were recorded for this clonotype. V gene TRBV5-1 combines with J gene TRBJ2-1; D not resolved. Between the trimmed V and J ends, which lost 0 bases and 5 bases, there was a span of 9 bases. This CDR3 region has 14 residues. Germline CDR1 SGHRS, CDR2 YFSETQ. CDR3 nucleotides: TGCGCCAGCAGCTTGGAAGCAGCCAACAATGAGCAGTTCTTC. Translating it yields CASSLEAANNEQFF.